The sequence of this T cell receptor (beta chain) was determined in a study of human versus mouse CDR3 diversity and MHC coevolution (dated by TCRdb to 2015 to 2018). Context from the whole study: The immunoSEQ assay was reported to detect one in 200,000 T cells and to minimize amplification bias from multiplex PCR. Across mouse and human samples, each sample had between about 0.6 x 10^7 and 1.6 x 10^7 valid reads. As a reference point for TCR selection on multiple MHC II alleles, the study used human naive CD4 T cell repertoires and compared them against human-TCR-locus transgenic mice that have a single MHC II. Three healthy volunteer blood donors made up the human cohort, with one aged 30 to 40, one aged 40 to 50 and one aged 60 to 70 at collection. Overall study results and their limits: On average, humans had more CDR3 deletions and insertions than mice, indicating greater exonuclease and TdT activity. Because human T cells were selected on roughly six MHC II alleles, repertoire diversity in humans and mice was not considered directly comparable. iCHAO1 estimates gave humans the largest TCR beta repertoire, 1.5 million to 2 million clonotypes, attributed likely to selection by multiple MHC II molecules. Among all compared groups, most of the three human donors had the lowest clonal inequality scores.

CDR1 and CDR2 were assigned from the germline V gene (reference sequence) as LNHDA and SQIVND. The CDR3 spans 15 residues, from the cysteine through the phenylalanine. Only CDR3 DNA is held: 45 bases, read in frame from base 1. Germline trimming: 4 bases from V, 0 bases from J; junction bases outside gene matches: 2. Naive CD4 T cells, defined as CD45RO-negative and CD62L-positive, were isolated from PBMCs by fluorescence-activated cell sorting. Each donor gave approximately 50 ml of fresh peripheral blood, from which PBMCs were isolated by Ficoll density centrifugation. Cell sorting was carried out on a FACSAria III instrument, and a purity above 85% was achieved for all samples. To note about this clone: No antigen is known for it. No base quality values were provided; no much bigger clone lies one nucleotide off. In the same sample, other DNA sequences code for this CDR3.

The QIAGEN blood and tissue kit was used to extract genomic DNA from sorted cells, and the DNA was quantified on a NanoDrop 1000. Using multiplex PCR of genomic DNA, the immunoSEQ platform deep sequenced and quantified the TCR alpha and beta chains. As for the original processing: Annotation of the TCR sequences relied on IMGT gene and region definitions. As a stand-in for the preselection repertoire, out-of-frame rearrangements were used and set against in-frame clonotypes. The iCHAO1 estimator provided with the immunoSEQ platform was used to estimate repertoire size. A Gini index, which is based on the Lorenz curve, was applied to in-frame amino acid clonotypes to measure clonal inequality. The intersect function in the R package tcR was used to count shared clonotypes, while the Jaccard index served to score similarity. The R prcomp function was used without normalization to run principal component analysis of V, J and V-J usage frequencies. This immuneACCESS table, as held by TCRdb, lists in-frame sequences with V and J called but not all clones. Of the missing ones, under half trace to an unresolved V gene in checked studies; the others have no known cause. That table is the source of V, J and clone size, and D and trimming were worked out from the DNA. The sample records about 81,000 clones, approximately 92% of which are singletons. Clones ranked in the top ten supply 1.3% to 1.5% of the sample.

The TCR comes from a person between 30 and 69 years old in good health. Recombination connected TRBV19 to TRBJ2-7; 11 of the junction bases match TRBD1. The source material was naive CD4+ T cells from blood. What the cell subset or site label conveys for this sample: CD45RO-negative CD62L-positive naive CD4 T cells. The CDR3 protein sequence reads: CASSSGTGGSYEQYF. The sequenced DNA is TGTGCCAGTAGTAGCGGGACAGGGGGCTCCTACGAGCAGTACTTC.